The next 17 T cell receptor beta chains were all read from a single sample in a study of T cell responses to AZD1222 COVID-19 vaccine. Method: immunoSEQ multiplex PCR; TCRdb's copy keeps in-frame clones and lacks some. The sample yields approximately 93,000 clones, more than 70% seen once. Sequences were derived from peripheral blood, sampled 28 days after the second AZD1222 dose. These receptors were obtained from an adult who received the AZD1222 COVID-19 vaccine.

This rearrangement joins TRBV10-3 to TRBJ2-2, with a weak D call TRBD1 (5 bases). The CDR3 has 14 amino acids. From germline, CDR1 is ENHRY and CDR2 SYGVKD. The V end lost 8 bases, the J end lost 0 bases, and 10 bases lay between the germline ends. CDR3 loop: CAIGAGPNTGELFF. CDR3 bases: TGTGCCATCGGGGCAGGACCGAACACCGGGGAGCTGTTTTTT.

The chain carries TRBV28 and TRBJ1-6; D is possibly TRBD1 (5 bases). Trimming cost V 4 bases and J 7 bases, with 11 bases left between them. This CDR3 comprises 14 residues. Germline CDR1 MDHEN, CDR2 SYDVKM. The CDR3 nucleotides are TGTGCCAGCAGTTCCCGGTGGGGGAATTCACCCCTCCACTTT. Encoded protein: CASSSRWGNSPLHF.

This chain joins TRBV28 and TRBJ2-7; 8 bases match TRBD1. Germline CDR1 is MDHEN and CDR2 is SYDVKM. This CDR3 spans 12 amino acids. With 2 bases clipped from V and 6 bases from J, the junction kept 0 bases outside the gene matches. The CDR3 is CASSLTGGEQYF. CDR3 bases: TGTGCCAGCAGTTTAACAGGGGGCGAGCAGTACTTC.

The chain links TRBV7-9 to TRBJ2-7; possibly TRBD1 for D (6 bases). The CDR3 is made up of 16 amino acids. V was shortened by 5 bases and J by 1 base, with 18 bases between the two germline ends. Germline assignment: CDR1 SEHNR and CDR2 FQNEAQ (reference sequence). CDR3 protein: CASSLGWTESSYEQYF. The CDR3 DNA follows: TGTGCCAGCAGCCTAGGCTGGACAGAAAGTTCCTACGAGCAGTACTTC.

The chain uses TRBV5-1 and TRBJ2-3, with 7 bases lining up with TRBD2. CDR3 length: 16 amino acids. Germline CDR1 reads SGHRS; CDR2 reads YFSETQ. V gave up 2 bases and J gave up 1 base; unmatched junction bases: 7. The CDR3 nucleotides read TGCGCCAGCAGCTTTAGCAGGACTAGTGGCACAGATACGCAGTATTTT. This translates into CASSFSRTSGTDTQYF.

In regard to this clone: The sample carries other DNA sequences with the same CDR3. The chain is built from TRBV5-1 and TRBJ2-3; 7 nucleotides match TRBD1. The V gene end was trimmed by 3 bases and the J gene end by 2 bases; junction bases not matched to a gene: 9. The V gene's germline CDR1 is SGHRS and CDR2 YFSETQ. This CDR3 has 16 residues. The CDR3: CASSSIPGQTTDTQYF. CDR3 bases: TGCGCCAGCAGCTCTATACCGGGACAGACCACAGATACGCAGTATTTT.

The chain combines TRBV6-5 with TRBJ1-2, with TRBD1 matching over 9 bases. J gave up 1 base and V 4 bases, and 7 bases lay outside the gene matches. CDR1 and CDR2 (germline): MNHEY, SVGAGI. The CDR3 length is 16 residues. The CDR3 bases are TGTGCCAGCAGTTCTTACCGGGACAGGGTTAACTATGGCTACACCTTC. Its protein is CASSSYRDRVNYGYTF.

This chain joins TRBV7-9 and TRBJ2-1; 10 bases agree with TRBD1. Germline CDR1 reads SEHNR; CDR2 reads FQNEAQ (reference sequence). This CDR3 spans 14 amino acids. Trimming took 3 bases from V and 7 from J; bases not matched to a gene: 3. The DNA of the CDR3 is TGTGCCAGCAGCTTTGGACAGGGGGTAAATGAGCAGTTCTTC. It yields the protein CASSFGQGVNEQFF.

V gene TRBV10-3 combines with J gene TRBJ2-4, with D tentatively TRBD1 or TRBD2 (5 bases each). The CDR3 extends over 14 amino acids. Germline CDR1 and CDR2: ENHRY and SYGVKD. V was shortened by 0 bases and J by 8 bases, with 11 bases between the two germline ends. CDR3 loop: CAISESGDWDIQYF. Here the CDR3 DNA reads TGTGCCATCAGTGAGTCGGGGGATTGGGACATTCAGTACTTC.

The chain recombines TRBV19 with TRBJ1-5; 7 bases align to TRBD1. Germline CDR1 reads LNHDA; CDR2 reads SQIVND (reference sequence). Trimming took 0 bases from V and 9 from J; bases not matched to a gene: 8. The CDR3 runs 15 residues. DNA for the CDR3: TGTGCCAGTAGTATAGAAGGGTATCGGACAGGGCCCCAGCATTTT. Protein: CASSIEGYRTGPQHF.

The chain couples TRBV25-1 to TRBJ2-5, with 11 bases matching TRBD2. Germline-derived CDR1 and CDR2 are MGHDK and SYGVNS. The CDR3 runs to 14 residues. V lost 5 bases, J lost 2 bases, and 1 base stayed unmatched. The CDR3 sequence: CASSLAGGQETQYF. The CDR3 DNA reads TGTGCCAGCAGTTTAGCGGGGGGGCAAGAGACCCAGTACTTC.

CDR3 sequence reads: CASSLFGFGTGELFF. The CDR3 region has the DNA TGTGCCAGCAGTTTATTCGGGTTCGGCACCGGGGAGCTGTTTTTT. V is TRBV27 and J is TRBJ2-2, with D unresolved. This CDR3 has 15 residues. Germline loops: CDR1 MNHEY, CDR2 SMNVEV (reference sequence). V lost 1 base to trimming and J lost 4 bases, with 10 bases between them.

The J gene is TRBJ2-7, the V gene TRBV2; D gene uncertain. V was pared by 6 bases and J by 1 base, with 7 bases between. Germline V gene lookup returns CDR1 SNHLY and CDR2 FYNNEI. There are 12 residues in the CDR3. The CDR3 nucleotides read TGTGCCAGCAGGAGGCGGTCCTACGAGCAGTACGTC. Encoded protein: CASRRRSYEQYV.

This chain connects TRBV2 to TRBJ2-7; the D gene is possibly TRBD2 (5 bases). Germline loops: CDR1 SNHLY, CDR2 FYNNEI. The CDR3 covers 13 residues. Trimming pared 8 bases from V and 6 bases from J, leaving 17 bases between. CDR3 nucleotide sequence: TGTGCCAGCCGACCGGTCGGGGTTGGCGAGCAGTACGTC. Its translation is CASRPVGVGEQYV.

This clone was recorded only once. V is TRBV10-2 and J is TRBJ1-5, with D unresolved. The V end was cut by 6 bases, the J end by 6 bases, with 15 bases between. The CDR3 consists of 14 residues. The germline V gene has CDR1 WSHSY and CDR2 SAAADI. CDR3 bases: TGCGCCAGCAGCTACGGATTTCCGGGTCAGCCCCAGCATTTT. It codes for CASSYGFPGQPQHF.

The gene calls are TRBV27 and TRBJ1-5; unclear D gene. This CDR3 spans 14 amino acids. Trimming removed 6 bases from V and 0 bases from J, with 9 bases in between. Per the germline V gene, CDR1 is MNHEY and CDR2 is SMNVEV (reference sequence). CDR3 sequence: CASRRDYSNQPQHF. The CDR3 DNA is TGTGCCAGCAGGCGAGATTATAGCAATCAGCCCCAGCATTTT.

In nucleotides, the CDR3 is TGTGCCAGCAGCTTAGGGGGACTAGCGGGATCAGATACGCAGTATTTT. Translating gives CASSLGGLAGSDTQYF. This rearrangement joins TRBV13 to TRBJ2-3; 13 nucleotides align to TRBD2. V shed 0 bases and J 4 bases; nucleotides not matched to a gene: 1. Germline V gene sequence: CDR1 PRHDT, CDR2 FYEKMQ (reference sequence). The CDR3 extends over 16 amino acids. The variable domain in full, completed from reference TRBV13 and TRBJ2-3, reads AAGVIQSPRHLIKEKRETATLKCYPIPRHDTVYWYQQGPGQDPQFLISFYEKMQSDKGSIPDRFSAQQFSDYHSELNMSSLELGDSALYFCASSLGGLAGSDTQYFGPGTRLTVL.